The 18 T cell receptor beta chains below come from one sample, sequenced in a study of blood T cell repertoires in COVID-19. Using immunoSEQ multiplex PCR, the repertoire was profiled, and TCRdb retains in-frame clones only, with some absent. The sample shows about 220,000 clones, about four fifths of them seen only once. Input material: PBMCs or T cells enriched from blood (not recorded which). These TCRs come from a middle-aged woman with acute COVID-19.

V is TRBV10-3 and J is TRBJ2-7; tentative D call: TRBD2 (6 bases). The V gene lost 3 bases and the J gene lost 5 bases, with 14 bases spanning the gap. The CDR3 contains 14 residues. Looked up from germline, CDR1 is ENHRY and CDR2 is SYGVKD. CDR3 sequence reads: CAISESSAGNEQYF. In DNA, the CDR3 is TGTGCCATCAGTGAATCTAGCGCCGGGAACGAGCAGTACTTC.

This chain connects TRBV4-1 to TRBJ2-3; 7 nucleotides line up with TRBD2. V lost 1 base and J lost 5; bases outside the gene matches: 6. Germline-derived CDR1 and CDR2 are MGHRA and YSYEKL. The CDR3 is 15 residues long. This chain's CDR3 is CASSQGPGGLDTQYF. Written as DNA, the CDR3 is TGCGCCAGCAGCCAAGGACCGGGGGGACTAGATACGCAGTATTTT.

This clone was found a few times. The chain recombines TRBV25-1 with TRBJ1-6; 7 positions match TRBD1. Germline V lookup: CDR1 MGHDK, CDR2 SYGVNS. This CDR3 comprises 15 residues. Trimming cost V 3 bases and J 6 bases; bases outside gene matches: 5. The DNA of the CDR3 is TGTGCCAGCAGTGACGGAGGGGGCATTAATTCACCCCTCCACTTT. It encodes CASSDGGGINSPLHF.

This clone was counted between two and nine times. The chain couples TRBV6-5 to TRBJ1-1, with 9 nucleotides matching TRBD1. V shed 6 bases, J shed 7 bases, and the junction held 12 bases outside the gene matches. The CDR3 is 15 amino acids. The germline CDR1 and CDR2 sequences are MNHEY and SVGAGI. DNA of the CDR3: TGTGCCAGCAGGCTTTCCGGGACAGGGATATATGAAGCTTTCTTT. Translating it yields CASRLSGTGIYEAFF.

The chain employs TRBV6-1 and TRBJ2-2; 8 bases match TRBD2. The CDR3 is 19 amino acids. The ends lost 2 bases at V and 1 base at J; junction bases unmatched: 12. Germline CDR1 reads MNHNS; CDR2 reads SASEGT. CDR3 DNA sequence: TGTGCCAGCAGTGAAATTAGGCCGGGTAGCGGGATGAACACCGGGGAGCTGTTTTTT. Its protein is CASSEIRPGSGMNTGELFF.

This chain links TRBV5-6 with TRBJ2-5; the match to TRBD2 covers 8 bases. This CDR3 comprises 13 residues. V was clipped by 5 bases and J by 7 bases; unmatched bases: 7. Germline-derived CDR1 and CDR2 are SGHDT and YYEEEE. The DNA of the CDR3 is TGTGCCAGCAGGCCGGGACTAGATGGGACCCAGTACTTC. Its protein product is CASRPGLDGTQYF.

The chain links TRBV11-2 to TRBJ2-2, with a tentative D call TRBD1 (6 bases). The CDR3 length is 16 residues. CDR1 and CDR2 from the germline V gene are SGHAT and FQNNGV. V was clipped by 7 bases and J by 1 base, with 16 bases between them. The chain's CDR3 is CASNFFRGQNTGELFF. CDR3 DNA sequence: TGTGCCAGCAACTTCTTCAGGGGTCAGAACACCGGGGAGCTGTTTTTT. The entire variable domain, with the rest obtained from reference TRBV11-2 and TRBJ2-2, is as follows: EAGVAQSPRYKIIEKRQSVAFWCNPISGHATLYWYQQILGQGPKLLIQFQNNGVVDDSQLPKDRFSAERLKGVDSTLKIQPAKLEDSAVYLCASNFFRGQNTGELFFGEGSRLTVL.

Turning to this clone: Other nucleotide sequences in the sample specify the same CDR3. The chain joins TRBV9 to TRBJ2-7; 7 bases match TRBD2. Germline loops: CDR1 SGDLS, CDR2 YYNGEE. With V trimmed by 2 bases and J by 2 bases, 4 bases remained unmatched. This CDR3 comprises 14 residues. The chain's CDR3 is CASSVGGGTYEQYF. CDR3 DNA sequence: TGTGCCAGCAGCGTCGGCGGGGGAACCTACGAGCAGTACTTC.

This sequence joins TRBV3-1 (or the pseudogene TRBV3-2) and TRBJ1-1, with no clear D. Looked up from germline, CDR1 is LGHDT and CDR2 is YNNKEL (reference sequence). With 1 base removed from V and 7 bases from J, the gap between germline ends came to 19 bases. The CDR3 totals 16 residues. The chain's CDR3 is CASSQVSGLGRDEAFF. The CDR3 DNA reads TGTGCCAGCAGCCAAGTGTCAGGATTGGGTAGAGATGAAGCTTTCTTT.

The chain carries TRBV14 and TRBJ2-5; D call uncertain. The CDR3 loop spans 17 amino acids. V gave up 1 base and J gave up 1 base, with 16 bases separating them. CDR1 is SGHDN, CDR2 FVKESK, per germline. CDR3 nucleotide sequence: TGTGCCAGCAGCCAAGTCCTTAATAATCGAGTCCAAGAGACCCAGTACTTC. Its protein product is CASSQVLNNRVQETQYF. The complete variable domain, with remaining parts taken from reference TRBV14 and TRBJ2-5, reads EAGVTQFPSHSVIEKGQTVTLRCDPISGHDNLYWYRRVMGKEIKFLLHFVKESKQDESGMPNNRFLAERTGGTYSTLKVQPAELEDSGVYFCASSQVLNNRVQETQYFGPGTRLLVL.

The chain recombines TRBV19 with TRBJ2-5; tentative D call: TRBD2 (6 bases). V dropped 4 bases and J dropped 4 bases, with 13 bases sitting between them. The germline gives CDR1 LNHDA, CDR2 SQIVND (reference sequence). The CDR3 length is 14 residues. The CDR3 sequence is CASSRAGGRETQYF. CDR3 coding DNA: TGTGCCAGTAGTAGAGCAGGAGGGAGAGAGACCCAGTACTTC.

On this clone itself: Relative to the germline gene, one junction end is altered; a read error may explain this. The CDR3 protein is CASSQDEGFNIRF. DNA of the CDR3: TGCGCCAGCAGCCAAGACGAGGGCTTTAACATCCGCTTC. The chain uses TRBV4-1 and TRBJ2-7; tentatively, D is TRBD2 (5 bases). The CDR3 consists of 13 residues. Per the germline V gene, CDR1 is MGHRA and CDR2 is YSYEKL.

V and J are TRBV16 and TRBJ2-1, with 15 bases aligning to TRBD2. The CDR3 loop spans 17 amino acids. Germline CDR1 and CDR2: KGHSY and FQNENV. V lost 5 bases to trimming and J lost 5 bases; unmatched junction nucleotides: 7. The CDR3 nucleotides read TGTGCCAGCAGCGCCCGGACTAGCGGGAGGGTACACAATGAGCAGTTCTTC. The encoded protein is CASSARTSGRVHNEQFF.

This chain connects TRBV28 to TRBJ2-2; TRBD1 is a possible D gene (7 bases). The V end lost 7 bases, the J end lost 4 bases, and 13 bases lay between the germline ends. Germline CDR1 and CDR2: MDHEN and SYDVKM. The CDR3 is 14 amino acids. CDR3 coding DNA: TGTGCCAGCACGACAGGGCGGGGCACCGGGGAGCTGTTTTTT. This codes for CASTTGRGTGELFF.

In this sample, this clone turned up a few times. The V call is TRBV6-1, the J call TRBJ1-5; TRBD1 matches 8 bases. CDR1 MNHNS and CDR2 SASEGT come from the germline V gene. The CDR3 sequence is 15 residues long. The V and J ends lost 2 bases and 2 bases, in that order; junction bases with no gene match: 2. The CDR3 loop is CASSEQGQGNQPQHF. CDR3 bases: TGTGCCAGCAGTGAACAGGGACAGGGCAATCAGCCCCAGCATTTT.

The V call is TRBV7-2, the J call TRBJ2-5; 8 bases map to TRBD1. Germline trimming cut 3 bases from V and 4 bases from J; bases unmatched to any gene: 10. The CDR3 length is 16 residues. CDR1 is SGHTA and CDR2 is FQGNSA in the germline V gene. CDR3 amino acids: CASSFRPTGAGETQYF. Here the CDR3 DNA reads TGTGCCAGCAGCTTCCGCCCGACAGGGGCGGGAGAGACCCAGTACTTC.

V usage is TRBV4-1 and J usage is TRBJ2-3; 8 positions agree with TRBD2. V shed 0 bases, J shed 3 bases, and the junction held 8 bases outside the gene matches. Germline assignment: CDR1 MGHRA and CDR2 YSYEKL. CDR3 size: 17 residues. The CDR3 loop is CASSQDLSGSTTDTQYF. Written as DNA, the CDR3 is TGCGCCAGCAGCCAAGATCTAAGCGGGAGTACGACAGATACGCAGTATTTT.

CDR3 sequence (DNA): TGTGCCAGCAGCTTAGTTACAGCAACGCAGTATTTT. Translating it yields CASSLVTATQYF. This chain connects TRBV7-2 to TRBJ2-3; D remains unclear. This CDR3 is built from 12 residues. V was clipped by 1 base and J by 9 bases, with 8 bases between them. Germline CDR1 and CDR2: SGHTA and FQGNSA.